Described below is a single T cell receptor (beta chain) sequence and its context. In the original analysis: Amplification from reference gene primers served as the basis for estimated nucleated cell counts. The table came from immunoSEQ multiplex PCR; TCRdb's copy has only in-frame clones and leaves some out. V and J calls and clone size follow that table, whereas D and trimming were derived from the DNA. The sample carries around 130,000 clones, more than 85% recorded once. This specimen comes from a study of blood T cell repertoires in COVID-19. Background on the study: Samples of COVID-19 (acute and convalescent) were obtained from the United States, Italy and Spain. Nucleic acid was either cDNA or gDNA, and it came from T cells, B-cell-depleted T cells, or PBMCs.

The CDR3 covers 16 residues. Trimming removed 4 bases from V and 2 bases from J; junction bases left unmatched: 7. Germline values: CDR1 SGHRS, CDR2 YFSETQ. The chain combines TRBV5-1 with TRBJ2-3; 10 bases are a match to TRBD2. The clonotype was recovered from a human donor in a cohort sampled during active COVID-19. The sequencing input was peripheral blood. The CDR3 region is CASSLTSGGATDTQYF. CDR3 in DNA: TGCGCCAGCAGCCTTACCAGCGGGGGGGCCACAGATACGCAGTATTTT.